This TCR beta chain was profiled in a study of cytomegalovirus exposure and HLA in healthy donors. Study in general: Some 85 million unique TCRs, all from HLA-typed donors, were included in an early release of the data.

As for this clone: No antigen is known for it.

The PCR ran on 60 Vbeta and 13 Jbeta primers. TCRdb's copy holds only in-frame clones and misses some; the assay was immunoSEQ multiplex PCR. The sample records 200,000 to 250,000 clones, 70% to 80% being singletons. The CDR3 is 15 residues long. The germline V and J ends were trimmed by 3 bases and 11 bases, with 20 bases remaining between them. The germline CDR1 and CDR2 sequences are ENHRY and SYGVKD. Study-wide results and limits: A missense variant in DCLRE1C was later tied to TCR beta V- and J-gene trimming. In a later analysis, the majority of CMV-associated beta chains seemingly showed HLA restriction.

The rearrangement joins TRBV10-3 to TRBJ1-5; a weak D match, TRBD1 (5 bases). This TCR derives from a man aged 40-50 years in good health and CMV-seronegative. The sample consisted of PBMCs. CDR3 DNA sequence: TGTGCCATCAGTGAAACCGGGACGGGGGTGGCGGCCCAGCATTTT. Its translation is CAISETGTGVAAQHF.